The 3 T cell receptor beta chains given below trace back to one sample, sequenced in a study of memory CD4+ T cells and cytomegalovirus serostatus. Method: immunoSEQ multiplex PCR; TCRdb's copy keeps in-frame clones and lacks some. The sample includes about 47,000 clones, around four fifths of them seen just once. The sort gate was single viable CD3+CD4+CD8-CD45RO+ cells for memory CD4+ T cells. The sequenced sample was memory CD4+ T cells from blood. The source of these receptors is an adult in good health and CMV-seropositive.

This chain connects TRBV11-3 to TRBJ2-1; 8 bases fit TRBD1. Germline loops: CDR1 SGHNT, CDR2 YENEEA. The length of the CDR3 is 13 residues. J lost 8 bases, V lost 5 bases, and 5 bases had no gene match. CDR3 residues: CASSAYRGYEQFF. CDR3 sequence (DNA): TGTGCCAGCAGCGCTTACAGGGGGTATGAGCAGTTCTTC.

In its sample, this clone was seen once. The chain couples TRBV19 to TRBJ1-3; D is ambiguous. Germline V CDR1 and CDR2: LNHDA, SQIVND (reference sequence). The CDR3 contains 15 residues. V was trimmed by 7 bases and J by 0 bases, leaving 13 bases between them. The CDR3 DNA is TGTGCCAGTATCCCCGGAGGTGACTCTGGAAACACCATATATTTT. Its translation is CASIPGGDSGNTIYF.

This clone was seen only a few times. This chain joins TRBV6-1 and TRBJ1-2, with D unresolved. V was trimmed by 0 bases and J by 4 bases, leaving 9 bases between them. Germline lookup yields CDR1 MNHNS and CDR2 SASEGT. CDR3 length: 14 amino acids. The CDR3 coding sequence is TGTGCCAGCAGTGAAGCATCCAGGTTCTATGGCTACACCTTC. Encoded protein: CASSEASRFYGYTF.